This TCR beta chain derives from a study of T cells in localized non-small cell lung cancer. Notes on the study in general: Overall survival was longer when the density of T cells in the blood was higher.

The CDR3 sequence is 17 residues long. Trimming shortened V by 4 bases and J by 2 bases, and 20 bases separated the two germline ends. CDR1 is SGHNT, CDR2 YENEEA, per germline. The table came from immunoSEQ multiplex PCR; TCRdb's copy has only in-frame clones and leaves some out. This table has some 10,000 clones, approximately 50% appearing once. A few counts support this clone. What it binds is not known. The sample in question was lymph node tissue, obtained before any cancer treatment. The J gene is TRBJ2-5, the V gene TRBV11-3; possible D gene TRBD1, 5 bases. This TCR derives from a woman aged 40-69 years with stage II squamous cell lung carcinoma. DNA of the CDR3: TGTGCCAGCAGCTCAAACCTCAGGGCCCTGCGACAAGAGACCCAGTACTTC. The encoded protein is CASSSNLRALRQETQYF.